Here is one T cell receptor beta chain with its context. The data were taken from a study of blood T cell repertoires in COVID-19. Whole-study context: COVID-19 samples from acute and convalescent phases originated in the United States, Italy and Spain.

Some clones are missing from TCRdb's copy, which holds only in-frame ones; the method was immunoSEQ multiplex PCR. In the table there are 45,000 to 65,000 clones, about 77% of which are singletons. Germline V gene lookup returns CDR1 SNHLY and CDR2 FYNNEI. The CDR3 loop spans 13 amino acids. V shed 7 bases and J shed 4 bases, with 11 bases lying between them. The chain uses TRBV2 and TRBJ1-5, with D possibly being TRBD1 (5 bases). The receptor's source is an older man with active or convalescent COVID-19. The specimen sequenced was peripheral blood. CDR3 in amino acids: CASNTGLNQPQHF. For the CDR3, the DNA is TGTGCCAGCAACACAGGATTAAATCAGCCCCAGCATTTT.